This record covers a single T cell receptor beta chain. Its antigen is not known. This sample was taken from a study of beta chain features in type 1 diabetes. In the study overall: Patients and healthy donors were similar in age, gender and cell yields. The study, taken as a whole, reports: More deletions and fewer insertions at VDJ junctions were seen in type 1 diabetes patients. In cDNA sequencing, cells with high TCR expression could be over-represented. The study found that naive, central memory and Treg TCRB repertoires appeared more similar in patients than in healthy donors.

This CDR3 has 15 amino acids. V lost 4 bases to trimming and J lost 5 bases; unmatched junction nucleotides: 7. Germline V gene sequence: CDR1 SGHRS, CDR2 YFSETQ. Investigators reverse transcribed all isolated RNA, so they sequenced expressed TCRB transcripts. Here immunoSEQ multiplex PCR was the method, and the copy in TCRdb shows in-frame clones only, minus some. The sample comprises around 310,000 clones, about 10% of which are singletons, and under 0.02% rests with the top ten. Sequencing was done on a sample of naive CD4+ T cells from blood. This chain uses TRBV5-1 with TRBJ2-1, with 9 bases lining up with TRBD2. The TCR comes from a woman in her 30s in good health. As DNA, the CDR3 is TGCGCCAGCAGCCCGGGACTAGCAGACCACAATGAGCAGTTCTTC. Protein sequence: CASSPGLADHNEQFF.